What follows are 7 T cell receptor beta chains derived from one specimen sequenced in a study of Ad26.COV2.S vaccination and SARS-CoV-2 variants. The treatment denotes: 19 received Ad26.COV2.S at low or high dose, single or two shots; about 5 received placebo; per-sample allocation not given. It was on day 63 after the first vaccine or placebo injection that samples were taken. TCRdb's table, derived via immunoSEQ multiplex PCR, lists solely in-frame clones and lacks some. The top ten clones hold about 10% of a sample with around 240,000 clones, 85% to 90% of them seen once. Sample: peripheral blood, taken in a trial of Ad26.COV2.S vaccine versus placebo. All receptors derive from a person between 18 and 60 years old who received the Ad26.COV2.S COVID-19 vaccine or a placebo.

This clone was observed a handful of times. The chain combines TRBV2 with TRBJ1-2; D is undetermined. V lost 4 bases to trimming and J lost 4 bases, with 13 bases between them. The CDR3 sequence is 14 residues long. Germline V gene data show CDR1 as SNHLY and CDR2 as FYNNEI. The CDR3 sequence: CASSVEVFGYGYTF. CDR3 DNA: TGTGCCAGCAGTGTAGAAGTCTTTGGCTATGGCTACACCTTC.

The chain has TRBV27 and TRBJ2-1, with a tentative D call TRBD1 (5 bases). Germline V gene lookup returns CDR1 MNHEY and CDR2 SMNVEV (reference sequence). V was pared by 4 bases and J by 2 bases, with 18 bases between. The CDR3 is made up of 17 amino acids. The CDR3 DNA is TGTGCCAGCAGTTCATCCCCCCTCCAGGGAACCTACAATGAGCAGTTCTTC. This codes for CASSSSPLQGTYNEQFF.

V usage is TRBV25-1 and J usage is TRBJ2-2, with unresolved D. CDR1 and CDR2 (germline): MGHDK, SYGVNS. This CDR3 comprises 13 residues. Between the trimmed V and J ends, which lost 4 bases and 1 base, there was a span of 4 bases. Here the CDR3 reads CASSAGNTGELFF. As DNA, the CDR3 is TGTGCCAGCAGTGCGGGGAACACCGGGGAGCTGTTTTTT.

This clone was seen only a few times. J is TRBJ1-1 and V is TRBV6-2 or TRBV6-3; D unresolved. Trimming left V 0 bases short and J 8 bases short, with 13 bases between. This CDR3 region has 14 residues. Germline CDR1 reads MNHEY; CDR2 reads SVGEGT. CDR3 DNA sequence: TGTGCCAGCAGTTACTCGTCCGTCGCGGACGAAGCTTTCTTT. Its protein product is CASSYSSVADEAFF.

The rearrangement links TRBV27 to TRBJ1-1; TRBD1 is a possible D gene (5 bases). The ends were cut back, 4 bases at V and 0 bases at J, with 12 bases in the middle. The CDR3 runs to 15 residues. The germline V gene has CDR1 MNHEY and CDR2 SMNVEV (reference sequence). CDR3 sequence (DNA): TGTGCCAGCAGTTCCCCGGGGGGACTGAACACTGAAGCTTTCTTT. It specifies CASSSPGGLNTEAFF.

CDR3 nucleotide sequence: TGCAGCGCCCAGGGGGCCCCGAACACTGAAGCTTTCTTT. Protein product: CSAQGAPNTEAFF. The chain recombines TRBV29-1 with TRBJ1-1; 8 nucleotides align to TRBD1. The CDR3 runs to 13 residues. Trimming at V came to 7 bases and at J to 1 base, leaving 5 bases not matched to a gene. Germline V gives CDR1 SQVTM, CDR2 ANQGSEA.

V and J are TRBV18 and TRBJ2-7, with TRBD1 identical over 9 bases. The CDR3 is made up of 14 amino acids. The germline CDR1 and CDR2 sequences are KGHSH and LQKENI. V shed 2 bases and J 6 bases; nucleotides not matched to a gene: 5. CDR3 residues: CASSPAQGAAEQYF. The CDR3 coding sequence is TGTGCCAGCTCACCAGCACAGGGGGCCGCCGAGCAGTACTTC.